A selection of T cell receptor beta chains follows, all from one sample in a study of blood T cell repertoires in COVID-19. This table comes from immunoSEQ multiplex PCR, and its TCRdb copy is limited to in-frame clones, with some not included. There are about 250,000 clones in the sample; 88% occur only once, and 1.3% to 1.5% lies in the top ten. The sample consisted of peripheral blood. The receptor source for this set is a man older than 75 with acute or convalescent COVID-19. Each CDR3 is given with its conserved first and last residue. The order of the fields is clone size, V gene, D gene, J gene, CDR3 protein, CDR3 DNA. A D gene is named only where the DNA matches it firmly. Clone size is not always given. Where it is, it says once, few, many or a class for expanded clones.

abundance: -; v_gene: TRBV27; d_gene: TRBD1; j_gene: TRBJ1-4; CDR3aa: CASSLLSGQGDEKLFF; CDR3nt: TGTGCCAGCAGTTTATTATCTGGACAGGGGGATGAAAAACTGTTTTTT
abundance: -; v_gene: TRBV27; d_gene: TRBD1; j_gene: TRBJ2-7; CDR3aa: CASGTDRAYEQYF; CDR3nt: TGTGCCAGTGGGACAGATAGAGCCTACGAGCAGTACTTC
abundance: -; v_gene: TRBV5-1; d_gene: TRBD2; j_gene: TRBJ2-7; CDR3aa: CASSVAGGFSYEQYF; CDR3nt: TGCGCCAGCAGCGTAGCGGGGGGCTTCTCCTACGAGCAGTACTTC
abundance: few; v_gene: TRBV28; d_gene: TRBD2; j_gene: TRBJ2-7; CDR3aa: CASSFRTSGGVRYF; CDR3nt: TGTGCCAGCAGTTTCCGGACTAGCGGGGGGGTCCGGTACTTC
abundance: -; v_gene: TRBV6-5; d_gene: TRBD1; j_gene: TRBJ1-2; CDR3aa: CASRRTGNGYTF; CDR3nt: TGTGCCAGCAGGCGGACAGGGAATGGCTACACCTTC
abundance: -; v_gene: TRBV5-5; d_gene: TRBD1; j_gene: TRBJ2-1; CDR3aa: CASSVAPGQAGNEQFF; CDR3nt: TGTGCCAGCAGCGTTGCCCCAGGACAGGCGGGCAATGAGCAGTTCTTC
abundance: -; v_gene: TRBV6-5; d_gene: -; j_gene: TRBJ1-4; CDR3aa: CASGTGGNEKLFF; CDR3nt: TGTGCCAGCGGGACTGGAGGGAATGAAAAACTGTTTTTT
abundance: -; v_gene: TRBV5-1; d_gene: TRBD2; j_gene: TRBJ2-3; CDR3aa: CASSLVSGADTQYF; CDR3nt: TGCGCCAGCAGCTTGGTTAGCGGGGCAGATACGCAGTATTTT
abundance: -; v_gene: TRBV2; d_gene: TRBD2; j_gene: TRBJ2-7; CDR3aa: CASSELRLRSGRAYEQYF; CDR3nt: TGTGCCAGCAGTGAACTCCGGTTACGTAGCGGGAGGGCCTACGAGCAGTACTTC
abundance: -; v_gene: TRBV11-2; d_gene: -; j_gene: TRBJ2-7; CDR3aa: CASLSSGGGSYYEQYF; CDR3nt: TGTGCCAGCCTCTCTTCTGGGGGCGGGAGCTACTACGAGCAGTACTTC
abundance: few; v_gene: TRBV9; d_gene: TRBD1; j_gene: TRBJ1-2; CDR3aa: CASSRDRDGYTF; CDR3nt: TGTGCCAGCAGCCGGGACAGAGATGGCTACACCTTC
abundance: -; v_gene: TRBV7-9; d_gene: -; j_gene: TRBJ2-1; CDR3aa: CASSRGGIEQFF; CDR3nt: TGTGCCAGCAGTAGGGGGGGAATTGAGCAGTTCTTC
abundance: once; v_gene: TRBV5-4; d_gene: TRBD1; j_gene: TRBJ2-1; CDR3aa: CASSRPRTGGREQFF; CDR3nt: TGTGCCAGCAGCCGACCCCGGACAGGGGGCAGGGAGCAGTTCTTC
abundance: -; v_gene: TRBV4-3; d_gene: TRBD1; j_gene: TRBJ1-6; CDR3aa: CASSPGTGGSPLHF; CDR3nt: TGCGCCAGCAGCCCCGGGACAGGGGGATCACCCCTCCACTTT
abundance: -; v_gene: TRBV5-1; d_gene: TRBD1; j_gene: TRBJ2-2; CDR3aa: CASSPGQENTGELFF; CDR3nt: TGCGCCAGCAGCCCTGGACAGGAGAACACCGGGGAGCTGTTTTTT
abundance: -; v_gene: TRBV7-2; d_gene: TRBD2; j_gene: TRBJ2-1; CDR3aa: CASNMGLVLNEQFF; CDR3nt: TGTGCCAGCAACATGGGACTAGTTCTTAATGAGCAGTTCTTC
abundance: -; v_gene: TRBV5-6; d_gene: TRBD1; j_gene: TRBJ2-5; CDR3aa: CASSDRTGSGQETQYF; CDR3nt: TGTGCCAGCAGCGACCGGACAGGGTCGGGACAAGAGACCCAGTACTTC
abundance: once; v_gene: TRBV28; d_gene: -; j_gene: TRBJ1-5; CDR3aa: CASSPTMGNQPQHF; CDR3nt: TGTGCCAGCAGTCCCACAATGGGCAATCAGCCCCAGCATTTT
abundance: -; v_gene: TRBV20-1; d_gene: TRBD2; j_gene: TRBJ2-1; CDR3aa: CSARSGLAQFF; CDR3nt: TGCAGTGCTAGATCGGGACTAGCCCAGTTCTTC
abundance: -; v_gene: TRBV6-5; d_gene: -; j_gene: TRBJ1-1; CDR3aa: CASSYSWWEEAFF; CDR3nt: TGTGCCAGCAGTTACTCGTGGTGGGAGGAAGCTTTCTTT
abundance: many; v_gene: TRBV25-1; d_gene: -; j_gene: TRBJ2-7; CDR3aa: CASASTNFQGQHF; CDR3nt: TGTGCCAGCGCCTCTACGAACTTTCAAGGACAGCACTTC
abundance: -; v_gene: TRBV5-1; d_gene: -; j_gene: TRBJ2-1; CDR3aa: CASSQGTARRYNEQFF; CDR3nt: TGCGCCAGCAGTCAGGGGACCGCCAGGAGATACAATGAGCAGTTCTTC
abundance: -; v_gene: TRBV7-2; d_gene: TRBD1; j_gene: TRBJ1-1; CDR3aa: CASSPGGAGNTEAFF; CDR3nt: TGTGCCAGCAGTCCAGGGGGCGCGGGCAACACTGAAGCTTTCTTT
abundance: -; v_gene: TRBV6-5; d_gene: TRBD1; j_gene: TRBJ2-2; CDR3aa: CASSDRGINTGELFF; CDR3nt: TGTGCCAGCTCCGACAGGGGCATTAACACCGGGGAGCTGTTTTTT
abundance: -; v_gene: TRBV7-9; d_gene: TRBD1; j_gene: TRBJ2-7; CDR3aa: CASSLGRQGNYEQYF; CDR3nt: TGTGCCAGCAGCTTAGGGAGACAGGGGAATTACGAGCAGTACTTC
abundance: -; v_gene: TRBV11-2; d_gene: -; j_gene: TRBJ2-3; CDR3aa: CASSPLYGNTQYF; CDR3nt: TGTGCCAGCAGCCCCCTATACGGGAATACGCAGTATTTT
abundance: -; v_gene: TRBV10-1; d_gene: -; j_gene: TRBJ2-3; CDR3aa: CASSEFERTDTQYF; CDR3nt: TGCGCCAGCAGTGAGTTTGAGCGCACAGATACGCAGTATTTT